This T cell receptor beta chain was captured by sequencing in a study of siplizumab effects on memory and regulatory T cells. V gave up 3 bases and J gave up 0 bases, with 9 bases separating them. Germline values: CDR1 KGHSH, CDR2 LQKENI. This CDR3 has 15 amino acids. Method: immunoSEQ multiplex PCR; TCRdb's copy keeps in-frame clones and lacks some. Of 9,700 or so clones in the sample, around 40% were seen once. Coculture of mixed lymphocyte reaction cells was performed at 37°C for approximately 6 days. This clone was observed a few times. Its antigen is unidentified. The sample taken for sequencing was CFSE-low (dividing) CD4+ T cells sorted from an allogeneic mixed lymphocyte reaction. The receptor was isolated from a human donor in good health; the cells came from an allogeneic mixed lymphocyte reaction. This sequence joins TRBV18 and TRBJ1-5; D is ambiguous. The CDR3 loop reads CASSPGRNSNQPQHF. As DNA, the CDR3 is TGTGCCAGCTCACCCGGGAGGAATAGCAATCAGCCCCAGCATTTT. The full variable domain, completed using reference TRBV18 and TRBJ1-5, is NAGVMQNPRHLVRRRGQEARLRCSPMKGHSHVYWYRQLPEEGLKFMVYLQKENIIDESGMPKERFSAEFPKEGPSILRIQQVVRGDSAAYFCASSPGRNSNQPQHFGDGTRLSIL.